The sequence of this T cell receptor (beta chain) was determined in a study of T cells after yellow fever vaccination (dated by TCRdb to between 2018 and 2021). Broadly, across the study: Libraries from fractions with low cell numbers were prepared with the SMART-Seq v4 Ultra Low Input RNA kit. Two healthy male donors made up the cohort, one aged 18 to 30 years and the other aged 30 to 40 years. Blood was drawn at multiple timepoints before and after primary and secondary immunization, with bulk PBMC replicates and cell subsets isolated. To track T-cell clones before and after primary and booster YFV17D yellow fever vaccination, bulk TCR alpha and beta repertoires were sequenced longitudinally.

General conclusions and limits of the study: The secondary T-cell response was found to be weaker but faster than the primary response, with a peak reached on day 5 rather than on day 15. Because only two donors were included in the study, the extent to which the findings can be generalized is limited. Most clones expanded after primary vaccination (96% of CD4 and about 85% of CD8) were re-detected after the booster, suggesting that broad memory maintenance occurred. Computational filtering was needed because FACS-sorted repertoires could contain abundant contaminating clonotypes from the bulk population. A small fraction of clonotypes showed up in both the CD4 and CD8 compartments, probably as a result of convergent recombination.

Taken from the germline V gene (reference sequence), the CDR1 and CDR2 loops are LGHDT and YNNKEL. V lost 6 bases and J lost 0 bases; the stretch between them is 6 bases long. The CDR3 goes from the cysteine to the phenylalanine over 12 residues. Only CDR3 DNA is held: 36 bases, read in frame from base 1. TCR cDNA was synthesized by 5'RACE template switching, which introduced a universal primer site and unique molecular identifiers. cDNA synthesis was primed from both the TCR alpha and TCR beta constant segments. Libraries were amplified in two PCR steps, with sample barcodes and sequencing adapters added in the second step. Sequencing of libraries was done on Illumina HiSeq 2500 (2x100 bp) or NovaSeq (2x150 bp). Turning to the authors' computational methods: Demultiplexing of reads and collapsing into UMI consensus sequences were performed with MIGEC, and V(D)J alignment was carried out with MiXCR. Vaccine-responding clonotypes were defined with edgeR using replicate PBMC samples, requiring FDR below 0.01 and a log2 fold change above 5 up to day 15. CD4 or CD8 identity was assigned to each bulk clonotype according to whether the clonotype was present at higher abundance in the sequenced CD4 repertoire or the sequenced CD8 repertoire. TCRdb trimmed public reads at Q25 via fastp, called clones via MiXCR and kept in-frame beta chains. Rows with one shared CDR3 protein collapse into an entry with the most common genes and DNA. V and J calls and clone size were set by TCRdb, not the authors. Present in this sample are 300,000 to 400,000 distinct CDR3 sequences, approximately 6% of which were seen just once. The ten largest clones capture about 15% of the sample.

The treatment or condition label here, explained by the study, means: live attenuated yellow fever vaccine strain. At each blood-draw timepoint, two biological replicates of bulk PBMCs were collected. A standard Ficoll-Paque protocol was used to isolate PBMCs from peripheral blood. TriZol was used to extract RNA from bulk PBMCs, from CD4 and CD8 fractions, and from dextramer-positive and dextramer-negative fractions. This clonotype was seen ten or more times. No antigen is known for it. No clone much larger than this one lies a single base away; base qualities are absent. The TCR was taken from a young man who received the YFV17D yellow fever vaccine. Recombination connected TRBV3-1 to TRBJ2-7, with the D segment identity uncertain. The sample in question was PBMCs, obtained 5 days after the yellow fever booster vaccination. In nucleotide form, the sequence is TGTGCCAGCAGGGCCAGCTCCTACGAGCAGTACTTC. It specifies CASRASSYEQYF.